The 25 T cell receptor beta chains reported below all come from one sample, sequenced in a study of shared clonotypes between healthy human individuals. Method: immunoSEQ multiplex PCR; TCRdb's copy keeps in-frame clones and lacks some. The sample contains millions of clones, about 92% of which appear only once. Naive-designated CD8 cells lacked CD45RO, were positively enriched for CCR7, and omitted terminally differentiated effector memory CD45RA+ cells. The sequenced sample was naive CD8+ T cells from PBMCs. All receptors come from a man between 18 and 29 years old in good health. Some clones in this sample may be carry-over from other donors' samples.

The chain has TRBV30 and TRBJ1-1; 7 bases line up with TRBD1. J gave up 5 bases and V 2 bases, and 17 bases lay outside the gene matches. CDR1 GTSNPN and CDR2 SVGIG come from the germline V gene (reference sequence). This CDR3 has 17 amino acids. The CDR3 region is CAWSYKQGYTERTEAFF. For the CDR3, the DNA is TGTGCCTGGAGTTATAAACAGGGGTATACCGAACGGACTGAAGCTTTCTTT.

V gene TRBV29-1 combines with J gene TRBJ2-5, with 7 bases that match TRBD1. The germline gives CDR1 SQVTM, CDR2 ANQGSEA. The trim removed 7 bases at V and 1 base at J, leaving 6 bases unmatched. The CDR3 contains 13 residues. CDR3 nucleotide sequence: TGCAGCGCGGAACAGGGGTTCCAAGAGACCCAGTACTTC. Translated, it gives CSAEQGFQETQYF. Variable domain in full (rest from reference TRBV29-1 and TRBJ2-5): SAVISQKPSRDICQRGTSLTIQCQVDSQVTMMFWYRQQPGQSLTLIATANQGSEATYESGFVIDKFPISRPNLTFSTLTVSNMSPEDSSIYLCSAEQGFQETQYFGPGTRLLVL.

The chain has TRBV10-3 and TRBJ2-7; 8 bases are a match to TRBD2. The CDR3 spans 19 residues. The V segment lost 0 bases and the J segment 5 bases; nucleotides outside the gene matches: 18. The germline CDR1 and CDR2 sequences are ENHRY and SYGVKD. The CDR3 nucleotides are TGTGCCATCAGTGAGTCCGGGGGGGCGGGAGGAACATTACCCAACGAGCAGTACTTC. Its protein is CAISESGGAGGTLPNEQYF.

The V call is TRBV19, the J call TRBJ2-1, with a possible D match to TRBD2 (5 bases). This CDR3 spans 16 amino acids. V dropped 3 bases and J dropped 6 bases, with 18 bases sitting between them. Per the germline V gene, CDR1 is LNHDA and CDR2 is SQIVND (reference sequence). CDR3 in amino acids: CASSIDIPSLGNEQFF. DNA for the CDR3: TGTGCCAGTAGTATCGACATCCCATCACTAGGCAATGAGCAGTTCTTC.

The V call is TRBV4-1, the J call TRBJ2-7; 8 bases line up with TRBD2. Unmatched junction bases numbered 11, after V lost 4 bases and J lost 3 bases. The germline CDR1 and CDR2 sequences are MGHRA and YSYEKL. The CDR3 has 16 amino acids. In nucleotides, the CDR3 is TGCGCCAGCAGCCGGGTACTCGGGGGGGAGGGCTACGAGCAGTACTTC. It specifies CASSRVLGGEGYEQYF.

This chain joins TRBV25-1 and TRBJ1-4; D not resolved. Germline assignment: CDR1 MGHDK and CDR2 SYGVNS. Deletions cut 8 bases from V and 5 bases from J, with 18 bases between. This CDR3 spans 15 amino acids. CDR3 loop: CASLPVGRKNEKLFF. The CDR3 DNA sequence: TGTGCCAGCCTCCCCGTCGGCAGGAAGAATGAAAAACTGTTTTTT.

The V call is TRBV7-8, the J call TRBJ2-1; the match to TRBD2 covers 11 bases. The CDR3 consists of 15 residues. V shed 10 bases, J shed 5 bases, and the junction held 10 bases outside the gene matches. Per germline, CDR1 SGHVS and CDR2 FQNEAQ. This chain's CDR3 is CATNRGLAAHNEQFF. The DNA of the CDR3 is TGTGCCACCAATAGGGGACTAGCGGCGCACAATGAGCAGTTCTTC.

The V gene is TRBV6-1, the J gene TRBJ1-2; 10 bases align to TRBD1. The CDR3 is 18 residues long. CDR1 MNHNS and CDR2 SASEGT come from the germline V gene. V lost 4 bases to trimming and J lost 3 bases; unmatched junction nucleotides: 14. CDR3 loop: CASSGGGLGTGADYGYTF. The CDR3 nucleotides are TGTGCCAGCAGTGGCGGAGGCCTGGGGACAGGGGCTGACTATGGCTACACCTTC.

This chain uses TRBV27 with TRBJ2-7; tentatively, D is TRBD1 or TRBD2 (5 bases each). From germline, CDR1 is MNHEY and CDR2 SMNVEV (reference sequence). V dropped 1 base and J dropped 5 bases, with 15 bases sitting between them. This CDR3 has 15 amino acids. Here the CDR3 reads CASSLLGTGQDEQYF. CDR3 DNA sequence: TGTGCCAGCAGTTTATTAGGGACGGGGCAGGACGAGCAGTACTTC.

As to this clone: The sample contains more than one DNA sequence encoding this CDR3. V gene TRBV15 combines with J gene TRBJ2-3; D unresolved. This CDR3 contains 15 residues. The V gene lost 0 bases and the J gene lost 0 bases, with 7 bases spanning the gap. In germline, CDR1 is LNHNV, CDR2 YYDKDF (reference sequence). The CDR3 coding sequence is TGTGCCACCAGCAGAGAGGGCAGGAGCACAGATACGCAGTATTTT. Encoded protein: CATSREGRSTDTQYF.

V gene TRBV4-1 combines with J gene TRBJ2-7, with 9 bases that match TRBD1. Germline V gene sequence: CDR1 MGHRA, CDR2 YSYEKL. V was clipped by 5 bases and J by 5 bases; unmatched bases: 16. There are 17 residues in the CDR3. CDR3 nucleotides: TGCGCCAGCAGCTCCTGGGAGACCGGGACAGGGCTAAACGAGCAGTACTTC. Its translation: CASSSWETGTGLNEQYF.

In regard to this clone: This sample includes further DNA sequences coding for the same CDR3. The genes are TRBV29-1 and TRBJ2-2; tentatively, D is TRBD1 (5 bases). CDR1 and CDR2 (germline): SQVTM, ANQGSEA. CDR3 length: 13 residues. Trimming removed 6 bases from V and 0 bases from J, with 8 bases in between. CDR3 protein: CSVVTANTGELFF. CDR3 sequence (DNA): TGCAGCGTAGTGACAGCGAACACCGGGGAGCTGTTTTTT.

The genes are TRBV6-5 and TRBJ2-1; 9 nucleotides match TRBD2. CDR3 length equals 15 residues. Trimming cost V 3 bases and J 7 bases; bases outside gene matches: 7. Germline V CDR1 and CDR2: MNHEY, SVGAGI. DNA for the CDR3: TGTGCCAGCAGTTATGGGGCGGGAGGGCCAAATGAGCAGTTCTTC. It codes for CASSYGAGGPNEQFF.

The CDR3 DNA reads TGTGCCAGCTCACCACGGACTAGCGGGCCGTACCAAGAGACCCAGTACTTC. The encoded protein is CASSPRTSGPYQETQYF. V usage is TRBV18 and J usage is TRBJ2-5; 11 bases map to TRBD2. With V trimmed by 1 base and J by 0 bases, 4 bases remained unmatched. The CDR3 runs to 17 residues. Per germline, CDR1 KGHSH and CDR2 LQKENI.

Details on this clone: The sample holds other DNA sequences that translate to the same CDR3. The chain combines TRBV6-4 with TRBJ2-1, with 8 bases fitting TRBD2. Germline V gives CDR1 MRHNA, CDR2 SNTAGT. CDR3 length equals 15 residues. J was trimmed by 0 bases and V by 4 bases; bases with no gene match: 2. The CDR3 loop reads CASSATSGSYNEQFF. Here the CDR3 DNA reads TGTGCCAGCAGTGCTACTAGCGGCTCCTACAATGAGCAGTTCTTC.

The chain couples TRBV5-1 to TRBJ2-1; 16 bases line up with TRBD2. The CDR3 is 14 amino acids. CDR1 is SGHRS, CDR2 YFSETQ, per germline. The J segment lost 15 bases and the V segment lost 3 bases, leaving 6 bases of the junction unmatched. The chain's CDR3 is CASSSGTSGRAGFF. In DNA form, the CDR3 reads TGCGCCAGCAGCTCCGGGACTAGCGGGAGGGCAGGGTTCTTC.

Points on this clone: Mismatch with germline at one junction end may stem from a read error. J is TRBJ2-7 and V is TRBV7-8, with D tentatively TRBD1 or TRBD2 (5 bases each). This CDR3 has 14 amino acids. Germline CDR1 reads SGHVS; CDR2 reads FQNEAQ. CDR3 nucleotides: TGTGCCAGCAGCCCCCTGGGGGTCTCCCACGAGCAGTACTTC. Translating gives CASSPLGVSHEQYF.

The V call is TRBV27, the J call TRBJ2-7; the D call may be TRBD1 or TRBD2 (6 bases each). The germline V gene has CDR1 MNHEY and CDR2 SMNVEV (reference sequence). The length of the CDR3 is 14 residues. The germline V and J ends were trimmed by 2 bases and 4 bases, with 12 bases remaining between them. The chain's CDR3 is CASSLGWRGYEQYF. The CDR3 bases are TGTGCCAGCAGTTTAGGGTGGAGGGGGTACGAGCAGTACTTC.

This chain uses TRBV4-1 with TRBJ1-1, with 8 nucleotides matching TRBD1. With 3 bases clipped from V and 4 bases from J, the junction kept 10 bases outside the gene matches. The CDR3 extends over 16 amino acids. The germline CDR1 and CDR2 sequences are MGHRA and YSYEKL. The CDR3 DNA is TGCGCCAGCAGCCATACATGGGACAGGAGGGGCACTGAAGCTTTCTTT. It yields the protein CASSHTWDRRGTEAFF.

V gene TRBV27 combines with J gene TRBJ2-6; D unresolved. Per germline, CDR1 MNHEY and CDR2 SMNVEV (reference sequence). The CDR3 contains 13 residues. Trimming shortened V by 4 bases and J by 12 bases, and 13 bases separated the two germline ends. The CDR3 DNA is TGTGCCAGCAGTTCAGCAGTAGGCGGCGTCCTGACTTTC. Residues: CASSSAVGGVLTF.

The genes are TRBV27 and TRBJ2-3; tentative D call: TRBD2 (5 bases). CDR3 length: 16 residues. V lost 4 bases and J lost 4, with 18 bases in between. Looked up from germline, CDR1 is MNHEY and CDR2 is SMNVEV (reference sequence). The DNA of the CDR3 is TGTGCCAGCAGTTGGAGGCTACCGCACGGCGCAGATACGCAGTATTTT. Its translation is CASSWRLPHGADTQYF.

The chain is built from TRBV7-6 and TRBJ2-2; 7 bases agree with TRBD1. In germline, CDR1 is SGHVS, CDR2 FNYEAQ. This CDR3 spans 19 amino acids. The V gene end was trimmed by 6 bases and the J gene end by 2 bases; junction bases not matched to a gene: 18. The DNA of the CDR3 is TGTGCCAGCAGACGCAGGGGGTGGACGCCTCAAGCAAACACCGGGGAGCTGTTTTTT. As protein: CASRRRGWTPQANTGELFF.

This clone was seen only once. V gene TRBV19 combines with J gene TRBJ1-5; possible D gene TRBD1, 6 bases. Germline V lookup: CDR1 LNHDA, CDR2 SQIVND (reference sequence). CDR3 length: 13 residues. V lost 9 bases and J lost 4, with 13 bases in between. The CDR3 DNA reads TGTGCCAGCTCACAGGGTTTAAATCAGCCCCAGCATTTT. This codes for CASSQGLNQPQHF.

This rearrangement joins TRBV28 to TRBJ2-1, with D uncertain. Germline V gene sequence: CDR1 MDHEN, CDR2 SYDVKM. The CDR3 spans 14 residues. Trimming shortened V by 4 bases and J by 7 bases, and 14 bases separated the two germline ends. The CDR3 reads CASSSVVAPNEQFF. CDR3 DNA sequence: TGTGCCAGCAGTTCAGTCGTTGCCCCGAATGAGCAGTTCTTC.

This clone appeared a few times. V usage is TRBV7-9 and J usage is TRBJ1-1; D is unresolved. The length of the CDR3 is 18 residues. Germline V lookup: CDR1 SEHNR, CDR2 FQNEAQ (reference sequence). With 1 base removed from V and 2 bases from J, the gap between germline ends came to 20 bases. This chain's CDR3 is CASSLEFPTGGKNTEAFF. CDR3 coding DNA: TGTGCCAGCAGCTTAGAATTCCCGACGGGAGGAAAAAACACTGAAGCTTTCTTT.